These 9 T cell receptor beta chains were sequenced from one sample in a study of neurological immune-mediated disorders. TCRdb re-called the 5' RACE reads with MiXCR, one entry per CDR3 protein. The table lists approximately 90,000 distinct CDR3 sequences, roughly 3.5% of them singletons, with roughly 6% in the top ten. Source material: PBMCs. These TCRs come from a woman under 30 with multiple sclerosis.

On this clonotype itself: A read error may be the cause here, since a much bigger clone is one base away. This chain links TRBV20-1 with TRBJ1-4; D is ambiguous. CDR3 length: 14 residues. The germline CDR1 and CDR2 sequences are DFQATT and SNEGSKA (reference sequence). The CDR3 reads CSARPWQTNETLFF. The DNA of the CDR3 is TGCAGTGCAAGGCCGTGGCAGACTAATGAAACACTGTTTTTT.

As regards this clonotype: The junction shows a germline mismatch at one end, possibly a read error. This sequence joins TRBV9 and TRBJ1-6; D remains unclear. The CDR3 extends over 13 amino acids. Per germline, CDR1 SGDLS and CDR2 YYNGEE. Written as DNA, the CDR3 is TGTGCCAGCAGCCCGTTTGACGGTTCAACCCTCAACTTT. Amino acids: CASSPFDGSTLNF.

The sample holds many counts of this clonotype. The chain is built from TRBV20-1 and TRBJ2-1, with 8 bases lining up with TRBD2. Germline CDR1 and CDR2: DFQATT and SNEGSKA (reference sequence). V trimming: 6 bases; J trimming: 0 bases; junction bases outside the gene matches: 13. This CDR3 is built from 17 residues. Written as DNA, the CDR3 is TGCAGTGCACAGAGGTTAGCGGGGTCTCTCTCCTACAATGAGCAGTTCTTC. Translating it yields CSAQRLAGSLSYNEQFF.

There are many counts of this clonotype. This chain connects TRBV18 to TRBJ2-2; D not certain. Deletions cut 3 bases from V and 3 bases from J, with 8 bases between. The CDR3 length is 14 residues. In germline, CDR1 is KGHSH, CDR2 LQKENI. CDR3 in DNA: TGTGCCAGCTCACCGCGAGAAGACACCGGGGAGCTGTTTTTT. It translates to CASSPREDTGELFF.

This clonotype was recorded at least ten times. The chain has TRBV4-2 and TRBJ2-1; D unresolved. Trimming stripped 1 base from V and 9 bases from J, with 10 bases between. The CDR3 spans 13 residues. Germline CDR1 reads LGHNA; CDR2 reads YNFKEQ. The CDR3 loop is CASSQGEPPEQFF. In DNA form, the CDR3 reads TGTGCCAGCAGCCAAGGAGAACCGCCTGAGCAGTTCTTC.

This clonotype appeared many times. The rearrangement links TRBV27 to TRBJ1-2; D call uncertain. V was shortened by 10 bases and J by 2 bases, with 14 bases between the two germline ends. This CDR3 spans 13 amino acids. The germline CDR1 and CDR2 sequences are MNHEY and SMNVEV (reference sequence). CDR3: CATHRPGNYGYTF. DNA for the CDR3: TGTGCCACCCATCGTCCGGGAAACTATGGCTACACCTTC.

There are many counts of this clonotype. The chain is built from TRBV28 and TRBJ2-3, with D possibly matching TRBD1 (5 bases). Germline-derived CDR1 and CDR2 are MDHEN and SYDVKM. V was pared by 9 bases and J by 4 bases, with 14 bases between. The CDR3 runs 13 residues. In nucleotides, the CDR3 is TGTGCCAGTCAAGGACAACCGGCAGATACGCAGTATTTT. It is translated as CASQGQPADTQYF.

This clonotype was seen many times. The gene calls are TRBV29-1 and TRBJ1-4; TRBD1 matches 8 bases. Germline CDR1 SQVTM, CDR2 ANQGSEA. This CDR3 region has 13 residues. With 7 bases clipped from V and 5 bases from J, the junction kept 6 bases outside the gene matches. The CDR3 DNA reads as TGCAGCGCCCGGGACAGGTTAAATGAAAAACTGTTTTTT. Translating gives CSARDRLNEKLFF. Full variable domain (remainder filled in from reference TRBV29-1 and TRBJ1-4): SAVISQKPSRDICQRGTSLTIQCQVDSQVTMMFWYRQQPGQSLTLIATANQGSEATYESGFVIDKFPISRPNLTFSTLTVSNMSPEDSSIYLCSARDRLNEKLFFGSGTQLSVL.

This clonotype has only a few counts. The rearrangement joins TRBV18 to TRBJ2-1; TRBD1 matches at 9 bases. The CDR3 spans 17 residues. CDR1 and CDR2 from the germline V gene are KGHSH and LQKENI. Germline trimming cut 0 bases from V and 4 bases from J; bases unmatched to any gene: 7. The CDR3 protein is CASSPPRTGDGYNEQFF. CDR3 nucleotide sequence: TGTGCCAGCTCACCACCTAGGACAGGGGATGGATACAATGAGCAGTTCTTC.